This TCR beta chain derives from a study of cytomegalovirus exposure and HLA in healthy donors. Study-level background: Assignment to the Caucasian-associated ancestry cluster applied to approximately 79% of the approximately 420 genotyped donors. The study's findings and limits: One later analysis reportedly identified an Asian-associated ancestry cluster that showed fewer N-insertions than the roughly 720-donor mean.

With regard to this clone: What it recognizes is unknown.

It was with 60 Vbeta and 13 Jbeta primers that the PCR ran. Produced via immunoSEQ multiplex PCR; TCRdb's table is partial and in-frame only. Of about 200,000 clones listed, roughly 78% are singletons. This clonotype was sampled from a girl under 18 in good health and CMV-seropositive. The sample comprised PBMCs.

CDR3 sequence (DNA): TGTGCCAGCAGGTCGACAGTGGACACTGAAGCTTTCTTT. This encodes CASRSTVDTEAFF. The chain combines TRBV27 with TRBJ1-1; tentative D call: TRBD1 (5 bases). This CDR3 is built from 13 residues. Looked up from germline, CDR1 is MNHEY and CDR2 is SMNVEV (reference sequence). Trimming cost V 6 bases and J 3 bases, with 11 bases left between them.